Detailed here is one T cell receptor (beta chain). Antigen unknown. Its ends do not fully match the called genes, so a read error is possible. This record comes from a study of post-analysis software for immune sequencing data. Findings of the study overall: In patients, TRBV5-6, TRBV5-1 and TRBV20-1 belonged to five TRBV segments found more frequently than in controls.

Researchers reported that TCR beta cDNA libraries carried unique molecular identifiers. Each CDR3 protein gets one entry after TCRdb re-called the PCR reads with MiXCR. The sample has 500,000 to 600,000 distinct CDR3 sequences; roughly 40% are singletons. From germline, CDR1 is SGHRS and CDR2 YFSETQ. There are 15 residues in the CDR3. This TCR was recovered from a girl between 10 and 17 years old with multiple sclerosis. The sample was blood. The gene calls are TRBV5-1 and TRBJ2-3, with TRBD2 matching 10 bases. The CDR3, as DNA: TGTGCCAGCAGCTTGTCTAGCGGGGGCCCGGATACGCAGTATTTT. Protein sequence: CASSLSSGGPDTQYF.